Following are 4 T cell receptor beta chains from one sample sequenced in a study of blood T cell repertoires in COVID-19. TCRdb keeps only in-frame clones here, not all; method: immunoSEQ multiplex PCR. The repertoire has about 100,000 clones, more than 80% of them found once; the top ten carry approximately 4.5%. The sample comprised peripheral blood. These receptors were collected from a human donor in a cohort sampled during active COVID-19.

The rearrangement links TRBV28 to TRBJ2-5, with D maybe TRBD1 (6 bases). Germline V gene lookup returns CDR1 MDHEN and CDR2 SYDVKM. The ends were cut back, 8 bases at V and 2 bases at J, with 18 bases in the middle. The CDR3 has 15 residues. CDR3 nucleotide sequence: TGTGCCAGCCTACTCAGGGGCTTAGGACAAGAGACCCAGTACTTC. This codes for CASLLRGLGQETQYF.

This chain connects TRBV7-2 to TRBJ2-3; perhaps TRBD2 as D (5 bases). This CDR3 has 14 residues. Looked up from germline, CDR1 is SGHTA and CDR2 is FQGNSA. The V and J ends lost 1 base and 5 bases respectively, with 10 bases between them. The CDR3 sequence is CASSLGLARDTQYF. As DNA, the CDR3 is TGTGCCAGCAGCTTAGGGCTAGCCCGAGATACGCAGTATTTT.

In this sample, this clone turned up once. The chain combines TRBV19 with TRBJ1-2; 8 bases match TRBD1. Germline V gene lookup returns CDR1 LNHDA and CDR2 SQIVND (reference sequence). J gave up 6 bases and V 3 bases, and 12 bases lay outside the gene matches. The CDR3 extends over 16 amino acids. The CDR3 DNA follows: TGTGCCAGTAGTATCCCCTGGACAGGGCGAGTGAATGGCTACACCTTC. Translated, it gives CASSIPWTGRVNGYTF.

The chain joins TRBV6-4 to TRBJ2-1; 15 bases fit TRBD2. Germline values: CDR1 MRHNA, CDR2 SNTAGT. This CDR3 has 14 amino acids. V shed 2 bases, J shed 10 bases, and the junction held 0 bases outside the gene matches. CDR3 residues: CASSDGTSGGEQFF. CDR3 DNA: TGTGCCAGCAGTGACGGGACTAGCGGGGGGGAGCAGTTCTTC.